This T cell receptor (beta chain) appears in the sequencing data of a study of human T cells and chemical hapten exposure. The time point here: patch test 3, about 24 weeks after DPC sensitization. The treatment was: therapeutic diphenylcyclopropenone sensitization with weekly scalp DPC. Investigators collected blood before applying each patch test. The template was total RNA from unfractionated whole blood. It was the library that attached unique molecular identifiers to individual cDNA molecules. In the authors' methods: Ranging from roughly 20,000 to 750,000, TCR counts per sample had a median value of around 94,000. TCRdb ran MiXCR on the RACE reads and lists one entry per CDR3 protein. These V and J calls rely on TCRdb rather than the paper's analysis. The repertoire holds 82,000 or so distinct CDR3 sequences, around 13% seen once, with under 6% in the top ten. Trimming removed 7 bases from V and 6 bases from J, with 12 bases in between. From germline, CDR1 is LGHDT and CDR2 YNNKEL (reference sequence). This CDR3 comprises 12 residues.

The rearrangement links TRBV3-1 to TRBJ1-1, with no clear D. This receptor was taken from a woman between 45 and 60 years old with alopecia areata. Some clones in this sample may be carry-over from other donors' samples. The sequencing used whole blood, collected in connection with sensitization to the hapten diphenylcyclopropenone (DPC). The CDR3 region is CASTRLGAEAFF. The CDR3, as DNA: TGTGCCAGCACGCGGCTTGGTGCTGAAGCTTTCTTT.